The rows below give T cell receptor beta chains drawn from one sample of a study of T cell responses to AZD1222 COVID-19 vaccine. Profiling relied on immunoSEQ multiplex PCR, and the TCRdb table lists in-frame clones only, not all of them. Counted here are some 99,000 clones, 91% occurring once; the ten biggest clones make up roughly 7%. Sequencing used peripheral blood, obtained on day 0 of AZD1222 vaccination. Every receptor here comes from an adult in good health. Each CDR3 is given with its conserved first and last residue. D genes are given only for firm matches. Part of the rows lack a size; the others show once, few, many or a class for expanded clones.

D	V	size	J	CDR3	DNA
TRBD1	TRBV4-1	NA	TRBJ1-1	CASSQGRGHGDTEAFF	TGCGCCAGCAGCCAAGGGAGGGGGCACGGGGACACTGAAGCTTTCTTT
NA	TRBV5-6	NA	TRBJ2-5	CANKSEVQETQYF	TGTGCCAACAAGTCGGAGGTCCAAGAGACCCAGTACTTC
NA	TRBV29-1	few	TRBJ1-1	CSVAPTTTEAFF	TGCAGCGTTGCACCGACTACTACTGAAGCTTTCTTT
NA	TRBV19	NA	TRBJ2-7	CASSIVNGPYEQYF	TGTGCCAGTAGTATAGTGAACGGCCCCTACGAGCAGTACTTC
NA	TRBV3-1/TRBV3-2	once	TRBJ1-1	CASSQEGLHTEAFF	TGTGCCAGCAGCCAAGAAGGTTTGCATACTGAAGCTTTCTTT
NA	TRBV7-3	NA	TRBJ1-1	CASSLTGDTEAFF	TGTGCCAGCAGCTTAACCGGGGACACTGAAGCTTTCTTT
NA	TRBV20-1	NA	TRBJ2-5	CSASLVVWETQYF	TGCAGTGCTAGTCTAGTTGTTTGGGAGACCCAGTACTTC
NA	TRBV29-1	NA	TRBJ2-5	CSVVLDPAETQYF	TGCAGCGTTGTTTTGGACCCAGCAGAGACCCAGTACTTC
NA	TRBV2	few	TRBJ1-1	CASTGQSGNTEAFF	TGTGCCAGCACAGGACAGAGCGGGAACACTGAAGCTTTCTTT
NA	TRBV18	NA	TRBJ1-2	CASSPETVYGYTF	TGTGCCAGCTCACCAGAAACGGTTTATGGCTACACCTTC